The clone carrying this T cell receptor (beta chain) came up many times. The antigen is undetermined. The sample originates from a study of T cell repertoires in cytomegalovirus infection. General study findings and limits: HLA-C-restricted CMV clonotypes gave the most frequent clonotype in two of eight donors.

From the reads, TCRdb called clonotypes with MiXCR, one entry per CDR3 protein. Among 250,000 to 300,000 distinct CDR3 sequences listed, over 15% were seen once. The length of the CDR3 is 15 residues. V shed 6 bases and J shed 5 bases, with 19 bases lying between them. Looked up from germline, CDR1 is SGHTA and CDR2 is FQGNSA. Source material: CD8+ T cells from PBMCs. This rearrangement joins TRBV7-2 to TRBJ2-5; TRBD1 is a possible D gene (5 bases). This TCR was sampled from a human donor in good health (CMV status not recorded). Some clones in this sample may be carry-over from other donors' samples. The CDR3 sequence: CASRSLGVGIETQYF. The CDR3 nucleotides are TGTGCCAGCAGGAGTTTAGGGGTGGGGATCGAGACCCAGTACTTC.